A selection of T cell receptor beta chains follows, all from one sample in a study of graft-versus-host responses after intestinal transplantation. The repertoire was sequenced with immunoSEQ multiplex PCR; TCRdb's copy has only in-frame clones and lacks some. The sample carries around 15,000 clones, around 70% recorded once. Sequencing was performed on ileum tissue, taken 717 days after intestinal transplantation. The receptors here all came from a human patient who received an intestinal transplant, so some T cells may come from the graft donor. The CDR3 runs from the conserved cysteine through the conserved F or W. Fields, in order: V gene, J gene, CDR3 protein.

>TRBV5-1|TRBJ1-2
CASSLAQYDGYTF
>TRBV5-6|-
CASSLVSSYEQYF
>TRBV5-1|TRBJ1-3
CASSPGQFLARPTIYF
>TRBV25-1|TRBJ1-5
CASRGQGNQPQHF
>TRBV6-4|TRBJ2-1
CASSDGTSGGNEQFF
>TRBV4-1|TRBJ1-5
CASSQDLGGGGQPQHF
>TRBV6-5|TRBJ2-7
CASSRDTYEQYF
>TRBV2|-
CASRDRLAGNGNEQYF
>TRBV5-1|TRBJ1-1
CASSSSTANTEAFF
>TRBV9|TRBJ2-3
CASSVSPDTQYF
>TRBV13|TRBJ2-1
CASSLGGETGNEQFF
>TRBV7-8|TRBJ2-1
CASSLSGGNWYEQFF
>TRBV28|TRBJ2-5
CASSPTGGETQYF
>TRBV11-2|TRBJ1-1
CASSAGVNTEAFF